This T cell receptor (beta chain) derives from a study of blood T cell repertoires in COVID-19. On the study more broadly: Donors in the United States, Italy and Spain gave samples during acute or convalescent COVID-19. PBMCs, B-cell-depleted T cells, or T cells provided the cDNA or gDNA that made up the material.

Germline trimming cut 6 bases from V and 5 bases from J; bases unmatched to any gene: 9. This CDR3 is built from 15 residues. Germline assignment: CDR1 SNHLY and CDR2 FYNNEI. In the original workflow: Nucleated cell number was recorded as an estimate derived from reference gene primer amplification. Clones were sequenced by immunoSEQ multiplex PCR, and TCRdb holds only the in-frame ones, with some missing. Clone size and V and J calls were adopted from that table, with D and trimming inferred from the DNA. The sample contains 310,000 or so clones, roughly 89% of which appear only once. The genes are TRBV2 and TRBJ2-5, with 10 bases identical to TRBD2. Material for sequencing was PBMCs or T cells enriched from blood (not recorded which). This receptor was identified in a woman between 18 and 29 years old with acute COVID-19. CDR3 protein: CASSESGRGRETQYF. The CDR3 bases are TGTGCCAGCAGCGAGAGCGGGAGGGGACGGGAGACCCAGTACTTC.